The 24 T cell receptor beta chains listed next were all sequenced from one sample in a study of early T cells in non-severe SARS-CoV-2 infection listed by TCRdb under 2021. To prepare the library, 5' RACE was applied. Reads for this sample came from a NextSeq 500. TCRdb trimmed public reads at Q25 via fastp, called clones via MiXCR and kept in-frame beta chains. A single entry per CDR3 protein holds the most common genes and DNA from its merged rows. The sample table records roughly 61,000 distinct CDR3 sequences; 8.5% to 10% of these occur just once. Around 8.6% of the sample lies in the top ten. The specimen was whole blood. All receptors come from an adult who was a healthcare worker with PCR-confirmed SARS-CoV-2 infection or an uninfected control (not recorded which).

This clonotype was seen repeatedly, ten times or more. V and J are TRBV30 and TRBJ2-5; 9 bases line up with TRBD2. The CDR3 runs 15 residues. V lost 1 base and J lost 1; bases outside the gene matches: 4. Germline lookup yields CDR1 GTSNPN and CDR2 SVGIG (reference sequence). CDR3 DNA: TGTGCCTGGAGTGAGGCGGGAGGGCTCCAAGAGACCCAGTACTTC. Translation gives CAWSEAGGLQETQYF.

This clonotype was found a few times. V and J are TRBV11-2 and TRBJ2-1; maybe TRBD1 (5 bases). V dropped 5 bases and J dropped 12 bases, with 11 bases sitting between them. Germline CDR1 and CDR2: SGHAT and FQNNGV. This CDR3 contains 11 residues. CDR3 in amino acids: CASSRQSMQFF. The DNA for the CDR3 is TGTGCCAGCAGCAGACAGAGTATGCAGTTCTTC.

This clonotype has ten or more counts. The genes are TRBV5-1 and TRBJ2-1, with 9 positions matching TRBD2. Trimming removed 6 bases from V and 7 bases from J; junction bases left unmatched: 5. Germline V gene lookup returns CDR1 SGHRS and CDR2 YFSETQ. The CDR3 has 13 residues. The CDR3 reads CASNHLAGNEQFF. In DNA, the CDR3 is TGCGCCAGCAACCACCTAGCGGGGAATGAGCAGTTCTTC.

This clonotype was recorded at least ten times. This chain joins TRBV6-5 and TRBJ2-7; D is uncertain. The germline CDR1 and CDR2 sequences are MNHEY and SVGAGI. CDR3 size: 12 residues. V gave up 2 bases and J gave up 7 bases, with 9 bases separating them. The chain's CDR3 is CASSYRVGEQYF. In DNA form, the CDR3 reads TGTGCCAGCAGTTACAGGGTTGGGGAGCAGTACTTC.

The chain has TRBV29-1 and TRBJ2-2; maybe TRBD2 (6 bases). Germline values: CDR1 SQVTM, CDR2 ANQGSEA. The ends were cut back, 0 bases at V and 11 bases at J, with 13 bases in the middle. The CDR3 covers 13 residues. The DNA for the CDR3 is TGCAGCGTTGAAGAAGGGTTTGCGGGAGAGCTGTTTTTT. Its protein is CSVEEGFAGELFF.

This clonotype was picked up a small number of times. The chain combines TRBV12-3 or TRBV12-4 with TRBJ2-3, with D perhaps matching TRBD2 (7 bases). Between the trimmed V and J ends, which lost 2 bases and 3 bases, there was a span of 12 bases. The CDR3 extends over 15 amino acids. The CDR3 nucleotides read TGTGCCAGCAGTTTACGGGGGGCGATGACAGATACGCAGTATTTT. It is translated as CASSLRGAMTDTQYF.

This clonotype was counted many times. The rearrangement uses TRBV7-2 and TRBJ2-7, with 10 bases identical to TRBD2. This CDR3 is 15 amino acids long. In germline, CDR1 is SGHTA, CDR2 FQGNSA. J was trimmed by 2 bases and V by 1 base; bases with no gene match: 2. This CDR3 reads CASSLGLAGAYEQYF. CDR3 DNA: TGTGCCAGCAGCTTAGGCCTAGCGGGGGCCTACGAGCAGTACTTC.

The chain recombines TRBV3-1 with TRBJ2-1, with D perhaps matching TRBD1 (5 bases). The CDR3 length is 11 residues. Germline loops: CDR1 LGHDT, CDR2 YNNKEL (reference sequence). Trimming removed 4 bases at V and 8 bases at J, with 6 bases between. CDR3 nucleotides: TGTGCCAGCAGCCTCAGGGATGAGCAGTTCTTC. Its translation is CASSLRDEQFF.

The gene calls are TRBV13 and TRBJ2-3; perhaps TRBD1 as D (7 bases). The CDR3 sequence is 14 residues long. Germline CDR1 is PRHDT and CDR2 is FYEKMQ (reference sequence). The V end was cut by 3 bases, the J end by 3 bases, with 10 bases between. The CDR3 loop is CASSFQGGTDTQYF. In DNA, the CDR3 is TGTGCCAGCAGCTTTCAGGGGGGTACAGATACGCAGTATTTT.

This clonotype has at least ten counts. The chain uses TRBV27 and TRBJ2-3; D is perhaps TRBD1 or TRBD2 (5 bases each). The germline V gene encodes CDR1 MNHEY and CDR2 SMNVEV (reference sequence). The V end lost 4 bases, the J end lost 0 bases, and 14 bases lay between the germline ends. This CDR3 has 16 residues. The CDR3 sequence: CASSSDWGGSTDTQYF. In DNA form, the CDR3 reads TGTGCCAGCAGTTCCGACTGGGGCGGGAGCACAGATACGCAGTATTTT.

This clonotype was counted ten times or more. The chain employs TRBV20-1 and TRBJ2-7, with D uncertain. Germline V gene data show CDR1 as DFQATT and CDR2 as SNEGSKA (reference sequence). CDR3 length: 11 residues. V was cut by 4 bases and J by 4 bases, with 8 bases left in between. The CDR3 DNA reads TGCAGTGCTACTGTCGGATACGAGCAGTACTTC. This gives the protein CSATVGYEQYF.

This clonotype was observed many times. This sequence joins TRBV5-4 and TRBJ2-3; D might be TRBD2 (6 bases). The CDR3 runs 14 residues. V gave up 3 bases and J gave up 5 bases, with 13 bases separating them. CDR1 is SGHNT, CDR2 YYREEE, per germline (reference sequence). The CDR3 nucleotides are TGTGCCAGCAGCTCATTACTGGGGGGAGATACGCAGTATTTT. Translation: CASSSLLGGDTQYF.

This clonotype showed up just a few times. J is TRBJ2-3 and V is TRBV20-1, with D uncertain. Germline V gene lookup returns CDR1 DFQATT and CDR2 SNEGSKA (reference sequence). The ends were cut back, 0 bases at V and 0 bases at J, with 10 bases in the middle. CDR3 length: 15 residues. Here the CDR3 reads CSAREWGPSTDTQYF. CDR3 DNA: TGCAGTGCTAGAGAGTGGGGTCCTAGCACAGATACGCAGTATTTT.

The sample holds a few counts of this clonotype. The rearrangement links TRBV7-2 to TRBJ2-2; D not resolved. V was trimmed by 5 bases and J by 6 bases, leaving 7 bases between them. CDR3 size: 12 residues. Per germline, CDR1 SGHTA and CDR2 FQGNSA. The CDR3 DNA is TGTGCCAGCAGCGTGACCGCCGGGGAGCTGTTTTTT. Translated: CASSVTAGELFF.

This clonotype was counted at least ten times. The CDR3 nucleotides read TGTGCCAGCAGCTTACAGGGGTCTTCACCCCTCCACTTT. As protein: CASSLQGSSPLHF. V usage is TRBV7-8 and J usage is TRBJ1-6; D is possibly TRBD1 (6 bases). Germline loops: CDR1 SGHVS, CDR2 FQNEAQ. This CDR3 contains 13 residues. Trimming took off 2 bases at V and 9 bases at J, with 8 bases between the two ends.

The chain uses TRBV4-2 and TRBJ2-7; D remains unclear. In germline, CDR1 is LGHNA, CDR2 YNFKEQ. With 4 bases removed from V and 6 bases from J, the gap between germline ends came to 7 bases. The CDR3 has 11 residues. The CDR3 DNA sequence: TGTGCCAGCAGCCGGGCTAGCGAGCAGTACTTC. It specifies CASSRASEQYF.

This clonotype was seen at least ten times. V gene TRBV5-1 combines with J gene TRBJ2-1; D is ambiguous. Germline values: CDR1 SGHRS, CDR2 YFSETQ. Between the trimmed V and J ends, which lost 1 base and 2 bases, there was a span of 7 bases. The CDR3 extends over 14 amino acids. The CDR3 loop is CASSLIPTYNEQFF. In nucleotides, the CDR3 is TGCGCCAGCAGCTTGATACCGACCTACAATGAGCAGTTCTTC.

J is TRBJ2-1 and V is TRBV4-1, with D possibly TRBD1 on 5 matching bases. The CDR3 contains 13 residues. Trimming removed 5 bases from V and 3 bases from J, with 8 bases in between. Germline assignment: CDR1 MGHRA and CDR2 YSYEKL. CDR3 DNA sequence: TGCGCCAGCAGCAGACAGAACTACAATGAGCAGTTCTTC. This codes for CASSRQNYNEQFF.

This clonotype was detected many times. Compared with germline, one end of the junction differs, possibly owing to a read error. V is TRBV7-7 and J is TRBJ2-2; TRBD2 aligns across 9 bases. CDR3 length equals 16 residues. Germline V gene lookup returns CDR1 SSHAT and CDR2 FNYEAQ (reference sequence). The CDR3 DNA reads TGTGCTAGCAGCCGAGCGGGAGGAATTGACACCGGGGAGCTGTTTTTT. This encodes CASSRAGGIDTGELFF.

The rearrangement joins TRBV10-3 to TRBJ2-1, with TRBD2 matching 7 bases. The J segment lost 5 bases and the V segment lost 4 bases, leaving 14 bases of the junction unmatched. Germline V CDR1 and CDR2: ENHRY, SYGVKD. The CDR3 consists of 17 residues. CDR3 bases: TGTGCCATCAGTGGAGGGAGGGCAGGGCGAGAGGACAATGAGCAGTTCTTC. Encoded protein: CAISGGRAGREDNEQFF.

This clonotype was found a few times. The rearrangement joins TRBV4-3 to TRBJ2-1; TRBD2 matches 7 bases. V was pared by 0 bases and J by 4 bases, with 6 bases of the junction left unmatched. CDR3 length: 16 amino acids. Germline lookup yields CDR1 LGHNA and CDR2 YSLEER. DNA of the CDR3: TGCGCCAGCAGCCAAGAATCCCTAGCGGTTTACAATGAGCAGTTCTTC. Amino acid sequence: CASSQESLAVYNEQFF.

Of note for this clonotype: This clone may be a read error of a much larger clone one base away. This rearrangement joins TRBV29-1 to TRBJ2-1, with D possibly being TRBD2 (7 bases). The germline V gene encodes CDR1 SQVTM and CDR2 ANQGSEA. The CDR3 spans 15 residues. Trimming cost V 3 bases and J 6 bases, with 18 bases left between them. This CDR3 is CSVEGGASAFNEQFF. In nucleotides, the CDR3 is TGCAGCGTTGAGGGGGGGGCAAGTGCCTTCAATGAGCAGTTCTTC.

The table lists this clonotype with many counts. This chain links TRBV27 with TRBJ1-2, with D perhaps TRBD1 (6 bases). This CDR3 region has 15 residues. Trimming pared 6 bases from V and 5 bases from J, leaving 19 bases between. The germline gives CDR1 MNHEY, CDR2 SMNVEV (reference sequence). This CDR3 reads CASRPNLDSLYGYTF. In nucleotides, the CDR3 is TGTGCCAGCAGGCCGAACTTGGACAGTCTTTATGGCTACACCTTC.

The chain uses TRBV12-5 and TRBJ2-7; D not resolved. Trimming took 2 bases from V and 3 from J, leaving 5 bases between them. This CDR3 region has 12 residues. Per germline, CDR1 LGHNT and CDR2 FRNRAP. The CDR3 DNA is TGTGCTAGTGGTTTGTCCAACTACGAGCAGTACTTC. Its protein product is CASGLSNYEQYF.